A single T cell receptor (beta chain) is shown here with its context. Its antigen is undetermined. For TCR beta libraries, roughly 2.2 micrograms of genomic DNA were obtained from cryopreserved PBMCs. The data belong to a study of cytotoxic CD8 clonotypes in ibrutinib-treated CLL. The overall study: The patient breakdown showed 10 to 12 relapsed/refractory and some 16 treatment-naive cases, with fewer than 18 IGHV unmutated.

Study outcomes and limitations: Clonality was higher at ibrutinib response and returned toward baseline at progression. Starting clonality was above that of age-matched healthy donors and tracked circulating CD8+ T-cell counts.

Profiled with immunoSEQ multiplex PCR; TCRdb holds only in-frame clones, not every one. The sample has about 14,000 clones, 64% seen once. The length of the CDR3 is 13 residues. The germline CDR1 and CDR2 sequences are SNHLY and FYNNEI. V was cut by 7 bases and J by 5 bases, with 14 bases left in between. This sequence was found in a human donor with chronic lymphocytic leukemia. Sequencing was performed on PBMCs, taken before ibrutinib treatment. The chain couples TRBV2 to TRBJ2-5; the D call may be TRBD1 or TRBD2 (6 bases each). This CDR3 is CASNRGGHETQYF. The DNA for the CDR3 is TGTGCCAGCAACAGAGGGGGGCACGAGACCCAGTACTTC.